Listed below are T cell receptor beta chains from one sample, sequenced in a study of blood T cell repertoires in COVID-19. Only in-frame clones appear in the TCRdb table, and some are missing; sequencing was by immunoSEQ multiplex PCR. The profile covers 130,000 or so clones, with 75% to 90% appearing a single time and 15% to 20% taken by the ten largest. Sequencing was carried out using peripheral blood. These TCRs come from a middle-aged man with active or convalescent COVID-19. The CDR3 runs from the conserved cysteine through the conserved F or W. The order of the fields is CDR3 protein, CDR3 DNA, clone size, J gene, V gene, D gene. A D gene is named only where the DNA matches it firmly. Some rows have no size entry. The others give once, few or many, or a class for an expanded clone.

cdr3_aa: CASSPGGPDTQYF
cdr3_nt: TGCGCCAGCAGCCCCGGTGGGCCGGATACGCAGTATTTT
clone_size: -
j_call: TRBJ2-3
v_call: TRBV4-3
d_call: -

cdr3_aa: CAISETNRGSIKNTEAFF
cdr3_nt: TGTGCCATCAGTGAGACCAACAGGGGGAGCATTAAGAACACTGAAGCTTTCTTT
clone_size: -
j_call: TRBJ1-1
v_call: TRBV10-3
d_call: TRBD1

cdr3_aa: CASSQKGGETEAFF
cdr3_nt: TGTGCCAGCAGCCAAAAAGGGGGCGAGACTGAAGCTTTCTTT
clone_size: -
j_call: TRBJ1-1
v_call: TRBV3-1/TRBV3-2
d_call: TRBD1

cdr3_aa: CASRTAGLQNSPLHF
cdr3_nt: TGTGCCAGCAGGACAGCAGGGCTCCAGAATTCACCCCTCCACTTT
clone_size: -
j_call: TRBJ1-6
v_call: TRBV6-5
d_call: -

cdr3_aa: CASSQGASNQPQHF
cdr3_nt: TGTGCCAGCAGCCAGGGGGCGAGCAATCAGCCCCAGCATTTT
clone_size: -
j_call: TRBJ1-5
v_call: TRBV3-1/TRBV3-2
d_call: -

cdr3_aa: CASSERLAGGSYGYTF
cdr3_nt: TGTGCCAGCAGCGAGCGATTGGCAGGGGGCTCTTATGGCTACACCTTC
clone_size: -
j_call: TRBJ1-2
v_call: TRBV9
d_call: TRBD1

cdr3_aa: CASSLSWQTRANTEAFF
cdr3_nt: TGTGCCAGCAGTTTATCTTGGCAGACTAGAGCGAACACTGAAGCTTTCTTT
clone_size: -
j_call: TRBJ1-1
v_call: TRBV27
d_call: -

cdr3_aa: CASSLARESSTDTQYF
cdr3_nt: TGCGCCAGCAGCTTGGCGCGGGAGTCTAGCACAGATACGCAGTATTTT
clone_size: -
j_call: TRBJ2-3
v_call: TRBV5-1
d_call: TRBD2

cdr3_aa: CASSATASGDTQYF
cdr3_nt: TGTGCCAGCAGCGCTACCGCTAGCGGAGATACGCAGTATTTT
clone_size: -
j_call: TRBJ2-3
v_call: TRBV9
d_call: TRBD2

cdr3_aa: CASSPLGGRNTGELFF
cdr3_nt: TGCGCCAGCAGCCCCCTCGGGGGAAGGAACACCGGGGAGCTGTTTTTT
clone_size: few
j_call: TRBJ2-2
v_call: TRBV4-1
d_call: -

cdr3_aa: CASSTRQGNNSPLHF
cdr3_nt: TGTGCCAGTAGTACCCGACAGGGAAATAATTCACCCCTCCACTTT
clone_size: -
j_call: TRBJ1-6
v_call: TRBV19
d_call: TRBD1

cdr3_aa: CASSIRRGDYEQYF
cdr3_nt: TGTGCCAGTAGTATCCGGAGAGGAGACTACGAGCAGTACTTC
clone_size: -
j_call: TRBJ2-7
v_call: TRBV19
d_call: -

cdr3_aa: CASSPSGGSYEQYF
cdr3_nt: TGTGCCAGCAGCCCCTCCGGGGGGAGCTACGAGCAGTACTTC
clone_size: once
j_call: TRBJ2-7
v_call: TRBV7-9
d_call: TRBD2

cdr3_aa: CASSQYTGANVLTF
cdr3_nt: TGTGCCAGCAGCCAATACACTGGGGCCAACGTCCTGACTTTC
clone_size: -
j_call: TRBJ2-6
v_call: TRBV11-3
d_call: -

cdr3_aa: CASSQPGQGYEQYF
cdr3_nt: TGCGCCAGCAGCCAGCCGGGACAGGGCTACGAGCAGTACTTC
clone_size: -
j_call: TRBJ2-7
v_call: TRBV4-1
d_call: TRBD1

cdr3_aa: CASSAYTGTLGGYTF
cdr3_nt: TGTGCCAGCAGTGCTTACACCGGGACTTTAGGGGGCTACACCTTC
clone_size: -
j_call: TRBJ1-2
v_call: TRBV28
d_call: -

cdr3_aa: CASKNPGHLAEQYF
cdr3_nt: TGTGCCAGCAAAAATCCGGGACATCTCGCCGAGCAGTACTTC
clone_size: -
j_call: TRBJ2-7
v_call: TRBV28
d_call: -

cdr3_aa: CASSLDRGAGELFF
cdr3_nt: TGTGCCAGCAGCTTAGACAGGGGAGCCGGGGAGCTGTTTTTT
clone_size: -
j_call: TRBJ2-2
v_call: TRBV7-2
d_call: TRBD1

cdr3_aa: CASSFQGTGELFF
cdr3_nt: TGTGCCAGCAGTTTCCAGGGCACCGGGGAGCTGTTTTTT
clone_size: -
j_call: TRBJ2-2
v_call: TRBV12-3/TRBV12-4
d_call: -

cdr3_aa: CASSPSTSGRTETQYF
cdr3_nt: TGTGCCAGCAGCCCTTCGACTAGCGGGAGGACGGAGACCCAGTACTTC
clone_size: -
j_call: TRBJ2-5
v_call: TRBV3-1/TRBV3-2
d_call: TRBD2

cdr3_aa: CASSERRLGGEQFF
cdr3_nt: TGTGCCAGCAGTGAGCGCAGGTTAGGGGGTGAGCAGTTCTTC
clone_size: -
j_call: TRBJ2-1
v_call: TRBV25-1
d_call: -

cdr3_aa: CASSYRRQTSYGYTF
cdr3_nt: TGTGCCAGCAGTTACAGAAGACAGACGTCTTATGGCTACACCTTC
clone_size: -
j_call: TRBJ1-2
v_call: TRBV6-5
d_call: -

cdr3_aa: CAREQGAAYEQYF
cdr3_nt: TGCGCCAGGGAACAGGGGGCGGCCTACGAGCAGTACTTC
clone_size: -
j_call: TRBJ2-7
v_call: TRBV10-1
d_call: TRBD1

cdr3_aa: CASSPTSGGSYEQYF
cdr3_nt: TGTGCCAGCAGCCCAACTAGCGGGGGATCCTACGAGCAGTACTTC
clone_size: -
j_call: TRBJ2-7
v_call: TRBV28
d_call: TRBD2

cdr3_aa: CASSLEGLAGGPGTGELFF
cdr3_nt: TGCGCCAGCAGCTTGGAGGGACTAGCGGGAGGGCCCGGCACCGGGGAGCTGTTTTTT
clone_size: -
j_call: TRBJ2-2
v_call: TRBV5-1
d_call: TRBD2

cdr3_aa: CASSGREELFF
cdr3_nt: TGTGCCAGCTCAGGCCGGGAGGAGCTGTTTTTT
clone_size: -
j_call: TRBJ2-2
v_call: TRBV18
d_call: -

cdr3_aa: CASSVSRGNTEAFF
cdr3_nt: TGCGCCAGCAGTGTTAGCAGGGGGAACACTGAAGCTTTCTTT
clone_size: -
j_call: TRBJ1-1
v_call: TRBV10-1
d_call: -

cdr3_aa: CAWATGSYGYTF
cdr3_nt: TGTGCCTGGGCCACAGGGAGCTATGGCTACACCTTC
clone_size: -
j_call: TRBJ1-2
v_call: TRBV30
d_call: -

cdr3_aa: CASMAAEAFF
cdr3_nt: TGTGCCAGCATGGCCGCTGAAGCTTTCTTT
clone_size: -
j_call: TRBJ1-1
v_call: TRBV2
d_call: -

cdr3_aa: CAWRPRAGGGELFF
cdr3_nt: TGTGCCTGGAGACCCAGGGCGGGAGGCGGGGAGCTGTTTTTT
clone_size: -
j_call: TRBJ2-2
v_call: TRBV30
d_call: TRBD2

cdr3_aa: CASTDRGAVKQYF
cdr3_nt: TGTGCCAGCACCGACAGGGGGGCGGTAAAGCAGTATTTT
clone_size: -
j_call: TRBJ2-3
v_call: TRBV2
d_call: TRBD1

cdr3_aa: CASSFSNQETQYF
cdr3_nt: TGTGCCAGCAGCTTTTCCAACCAAGAGACCCAGTACTTC
clone_size: -
j_call: TRBJ2-5
v_call: TRBV11-3
d_call: -

cdr3_aa: CASSLVRGRTEAFF
cdr3_nt: TGTGCCAGCAGCTTAGTTCGGGGTCGGACTGAAGCTTTCTTT
clone_size: -
j_call: TRBJ1-1
v_call: TRBV7-8
d_call: -

cdr3_aa: CASSMRDSFGGPQHF
cdr3_nt: TGTGCCAGTAGTATGCGGGACAGCTTCGGAGGGCCCCAGCATTTT
clone_size: -
j_call: TRBJ1-5
v_call: TRBV19
d_call: TRBD1

cdr3_aa: CASSLSLAGTYEQYF
cdr3_nt: TGTGCCAGCAGCTTATCTCTAGCGGGGACCTACGAGCAGTACTTC
clone_size: -
j_call: TRBJ2-7
v_call: TRBV5-4
d_call: TRBD2

cdr3_aa: CASSLLDNEQFF
cdr3_nt: TGTGCCAGCAGTTTACTTGACAATGAGCAGTTCTTC
clone_size: -
j_call: TRBJ2-1
v_call: TRBV28
d_call: -

cdr3_aa: CASTKNGQNTQETQYF
cdr3_nt: TGTGCCAGTACCAAGAACGGACAGAACACTCAAGAGACCCAGTACTTC
clone_size: -
j_call: TRBJ2-5
v_call: TRBV19
d_call: -

cdr3_aa: CASSLRTSALQETQYF
cdr3_nt: TGTGCCAGCAGTTTACGGACTAGCGCCTTACAAGAGACCCAGTACTTC
clone_size: -
j_call: TRBJ2-5
v_call: TRBV27
d_call: TRBD2

cdr3_aa: CASSPPLAGGLYEQYF
cdr3_nt: TGTGCCAGCTCACCACCCCTAGCGGGAGGGCTCTACGAGCAGTACTTC
clone_size: -
j_call: TRBJ2-7
v_call: TRBV18
d_call: TRBD2

cdr3_aa: CASFRTGGNTGELFF
cdr3_nt: TGTGCCAGTTTTCGTACAGGGGGCAACACCGGGGAGCTGTTTTTT
clone_size: -
j_call: TRBJ2-2
v_call: TRBV5-6
d_call: TRBD1

cdr3_aa: CASRGAGAPFSYEQYF
cdr3_nt: TGTGCCAGCAGGGGAGCAGGGGCCCCCTTTTCCTACGAGCAGTACTTC
clone_size: -
j_call: TRBJ2-7
v_call: TRBV27
d_call: -

cdr3_aa: CASSLTGVGKTQYF
cdr3_nt: TGTGCCAGCAGCTTAACCGGGGTAGGGAAGACCCAGTACTTC
clone_size: -
j_call: TRBJ2-5
v_call: TRBV5-4
d_call: -

cdr3_aa: CASSLRSRGPFSEQFF
cdr3_nt: TGTGCCAGCAGCTTACGTTCCAGGGGTCCCTTTAGTGAGCAGTTCTTC
clone_size: -
j_call: TRBJ2-1
v_call: TRBV11-3
d_call: -

cdr3_aa: CASSKERSSNQPQHF
cdr3_nt: TGTGCCAGCAGTAAAGAGCGTTCGAGCAATCAGCCCCAGCATTTT
clone_size: -
j_call: TRBJ1-5
v_call: TRBV28
d_call: -

cdr3_aa: CATSDPGTSGDLETQYF
cdr3_nt: TGTGCCACCAGTGATCCCGGGACTAGCGGGGACTTAGAGACCCAGTACTTC
clone_size: -
j_call: TRBJ2-5
v_call: TRBV24-1
d_call: TRBD2

cdr3_aa: CASSADRNTEAFF
cdr3_nt: TGCGCCAGCAGCGCCGACAGGAACACTGAAGCTTTCTTT
clone_size: -
j_call: TRBJ1-1
v_call: TRBV5-1
d_call: -